A single sample gave rise to the 28 T cell receptor beta chains below, sequenced in a study of T cells in Graves' hyperthyroidism and ophthalmopathy. Amplification targeted TCR beta CDR3 regions from RNA transcripts. A first-round RT-PCR of the TCR CDR3 used the HTBI primer set. TCRdb used MiXCR to reprocess the multiplex PCR reads, holding one entry per CDR3 protein. Of 350,000 to 400,000 distinct CDR3 sequences in the sample, approximately 19% were seen once. The source material was blood. The receptors come from a woman aged 18-29 years with Graves' hyperthyroidism.

This clonotype was recorded many times. CDR3 DNA sequence: TGTGCCAGCAGTTGGACAGGGGCGAACACTGAAGCTTTCTTT. It codes for CASSWTGANTEAFF. The V gene is TRBV12-3 or TRBV12-4, the J gene TRBJ1-1, with 9 bases lining up with TRBD1. CDR3 length equals 14 residues. Germline trimming cut 4 bases from V and 1 base from J; bases unmatched to any gene: 1.

This clonotype was counted at least ten times. No conserved phenylalanine or tryptophan ends this CDR3, so it is likely a read error. It is unclear where the CDR3 begins or ends on the DNA, so no DNA is shown, and the CDR3 is as TCRdb lists it. The chain joins TRBV2 to TRBJ2-7; the listed D gene, TRBD1, was not tested against the DNA. The CDR3 spans 12 amino acids, including both terminal residues. CDR1 and CDR2 (germline): SNHLY, FYNNEI. CDR3 region: CASSVTWTGTNL.

The chain has TRBV13 and TRBJ2-7, with 7 bases aligning to TRBD1. Germline-derived CDR1 and CDR2 are PRHDT and FYEKMQ (reference sequence). This CDR3 spans 15 amino acids. V lost 3 bases and J lost 2; bases outside the gene matches: 7. The CDR3 region is CASSLVTGPTYEQYF. CDR3 nucleotides: TGTGCCAGCAGCTTGGTGACAGGGCCCACCTACGAGCAGTACTTC. Combining the CDR3 with reference TRBV13 and TRBJ2-7 gives the whole variable domain AAGVIQSPRHLIKEKRETATLKCYPIPRHDTVYWYQQGPGQDPQFLISFYEKMQSDKGSIPDRFSAQQFSDYHSELNMSSLELGDSALYFCASSLVTGPTYEQYFGPGTRLTVT.

This clonotype has only a few counts. The chain recombines TRBV5-1 with TRBJ2-5; 8 bases match TRBD2. There are 13 residues in the CDR3. In germline, CDR1 is SGHRS, CDR2 YFSETQ. The J segment lost 3 bases and the V segment lost 6 bases, leaving 4 bases of the junction unmatched. CDR3 DNA sequence: TGCGCCAGCATAGGAGCGGGGGAAGAGACCCAGTACTTC. It specifies CASIGAGEETQYF.

About this clonotype itself: With a much larger clone just one base away, this may be a read error. This chain connects TRBV20-1 to TRBJ1-5, with D perhaps matching TRBD1 (6 bases). CDR3 length: 15 amino acids. Per the germline V gene, CDR1 is DFQATT and CDR2 is SNEGSKA (reference sequence). V was trimmed by 0 bases and J by 5 bases, leaving 14 bases between them. The CDR3 loop reads CSARESTGSDQPQHF. In DNA form, the CDR3 reads TGCAGTGCTAGAGAATCCACAGGGTCGGATCAGCCCCAGCATTTT.

About this clonotype: A read error may explain this, as a much larger clone is one base away. The chain employs TRBV9 and TRBJ1-3, with TRBD1 matching 7 bases. Germline assignment: CDR1 SGDLS and CDR2 YYNGEE. The CDR3 has 17 residues. Here the CDR3 DNA reads TGTGCCAGCAGCGCCGCCCTTCACAGGGGAATTGGAAACACCATATGTTTT. Translation: CASSAALHRGIGNTICF.

This clonotype was observed at least ten times. The chain links TRBV11-2 to TRBJ2-2, with unresolved D. Germline CDR1 reads SGHAT; CDR2 reads FQNNGV. Trimming left V 8 bases short and J 6 bases short, with 10 bases between. CDR3 length: 12 residues. The CDR3, as DNA: TGTGCCAGCCTTTCTCCTTCCGGGGAGCTGTTTTTT. Translated: CASLSPSGELFF.

In its sample, this clonotype was seen many times. The CDR3 DNA reads as TGTGCCAGCAACCCCGGACCCGCTTCTAGGGAGCAGTACTTC. It yields the protein CASNPGPASREQYF. This chain connects TRBV2 to TRBJ2-7; no reliable D call. The CDR3 sequence is 14 residues long. The ends were cut back, 7 bases at V and 7 bases at J, with 20 bases in the middle. Germline lookup yields CDR1 SNHLY and CDR2 FYNNEI.

The chain joins TRBV15 to TRBJ2-5; 10 nucleotides align to TRBD2. V gave up 1 base and J gave up 4 bases; unmatched junction bases: 3. Germline-derived CDR1 and CDR2 are LNHNV and YYDKDF (reference sequence). This CDR3 spans 15 amino acids. The CDR3 protein is CATSRVAGGRETQYF. As DNA, the CDR3 is TGTGCCACCAGCAGAGTAGCGGGGGGCCGAGAGACCCAGTACTTC.

The genes are TRBV6-1 and TRBJ1-2, with 9 bases fitting TRBD1. The V segment lost 2 bases and the J segment 2 bases; nucleotides outside the gene matches: 9. This CDR3 has 17 residues. The germline V gene has CDR1 MNHNS and CDR2 SASEGT. This CDR3 reads CASSEPQGTGKNYGYTF. For the CDR3, the DNA is TGTGCCAGCAGTGAACCCCAAGGGACAGGGAAGAACTATGGCTACACCTTC.

The chain links TRBV6-5 to TRBJ2-7, with TRBD2 identical over 10 bases. Looked up from germline, CDR1 is MNHEY and CDR2 is SVGAGI. This CDR3 has 16 residues. The J segment lost 5 bases and the V segment lost 2 bases, leaving 9 bases of the junction unmatched. This chain's CDR3 is CASSYQRGGRSDEQYF. The CDR3 region has the DNA TGTGCCAGCAGTTACCAGCGGGGGGGCCGTTCTGACGAGCAGTACTTC.

There are many counts of this clonotype. The genes are TRBV11-2 and TRBJ1-5; D might be TRBD1 (5 bases). With 4 bases removed from V and 5 bases from J, the gap between germline ends came to 15 bases. Looked up from germline, CDR1 is SGHAT and CDR2 is FQNNGV. The CDR3 runs to 15 residues. The CDR3 loop reads CASSWSPRGDQPQHF. The CDR3 DNA follows: TGTGCCAGCAGCTGGTCCCCGCGGGGGGATCAGCCCCAGCATTTT.

The table lists this clonotype with many counts. The chain is built from TRBV7-9 and TRBJ1-1; tentatively, D is TRBD1 (6 bases). Germline CDR1 reads SEHNR; CDR2 reads FQNEAQ (reference sequence). Trimming removed 1 base from V and 0 bases from J, with 9 bases in between. The CDR3 is made up of 15 amino acids. The CDR3 protein is CASSLEGVMNTEAFF. CDR3 bases: TGTGCCAGCAGCTTAGAGGGGGTGATGAACACTGAAGCTTTCTTT.

Many counts were recorded for this clonotype. The gene calls are TRBV7-3 and TRBJ2-5; 7 nucleotides match TRBD2. With V trimmed by 5 bases and J by 0 bases, 0 bases remained unmatched. The CDR3 is 13 amino acids. Germline V gene data show CDR1 as SGHTA and CDR2 as FQGTGA. CDR3 loop: CASSRGDQETQYF. The CDR3 coding sequence is TGTGCCAGCAGCCGGGGGGACCAAGAGACCCAGTACTTC.

This clonotype was found many times. The rearrangement links TRBV6-5 to TRBJ1-1; a weak D match, TRBD1 (5 bases). The CDR3 sequence is 11 residues long. Germline V lookup: CDR1 MNHEY, CDR2 SVGAGI. V dropped 7 bases and J dropped 7 bases, with 10 bases sitting between them. The CDR3 coding sequence is TGTGCCAGCACCCGGGACGGTGAAGCTTTCTTT. Translation: CASTRDGEAFF.

This clonotype has a count of ten or more. The genes are TRBV9 and TRBJ1-1; 7 bases map to TRBD1. This CDR3 region has 13 residues. Germline lookup yields CDR1 SGDLS and CDR2 YYNGEE. V shed 1 base and J 6 bases; nucleotides not matched to a gene: 3. The CDR3 DNA reads TGTGCCAGCAGCGTACGACAGGGCTCTGAAGCTTTCTTT. Translated, it gives CASSVRQGSEAFF.

This chain links TRBV11-1 with TRBJ2-6, with D possibly matching TRBD2 (6 bases). There are 16 residues in the CDR3. Germline V gene data show CDR1 as SGHAT and CDR2 as FQDESV (reference sequence). Trimming removed 5 bases at V and 0 bases at J, with 11 bases between. CDR3 loop: CASSPGLHSGANVLTF. The CDR3 region has the DNA TGTGCCAGCAGCCCGGGACTTCACTCTGGGGCCAACGTCCTGACTTTC.

V is TRBV7-9 and J is TRBJ1-6; D perhaps matches TRBD1 (5 bases). Per the germline V gene, CDR1 is SEHNR and CDR2 is FQNEAQ (reference sequence). This CDR3 contains 16 residues. V lost 0 bases and J 7 bases, leaving 13 bases between the germline ends. The CDR3 spells CASSLAYRTQNSPLHF. The CDR3 region has the DNA TGTGCCAGCAGCTTAGCGTATCGGACACAAAATTCACCCCTCCACTTT. Full variable domain (missing parts from reference TRBV7-9 and TRBJ1-6): DTGVSQNPRHKITKRGQNVTFRCDPISEHNRLYWYRQTLGQGPEFLTYFQNEAQLEKSRLLSDRFSAERPKGSFSTLEIQRTEQGDSAMYLCASSLAYRTQNSPLHFGNGTRLTVT.

The V gene is TRBV5-1, the J gene TRBJ1-1; no clear D gene. CDR3 size: 14 residues. The V end was cut by 1 base, the J end by 2 bases, with 9 bases between. Germline lookup yields CDR1 SGHRS and CDR2 YFSETQ. CDR3 sequence reads: CASSLTLTNTEAFF. The CDR3 nucleotides are TGCGCCAGCAGCTTGACTCTGACTAACACTGAAGCTTTCTTT.

The rearrangement joins TRBV15 to TRBJ1-5, with 7 bases that match TRBD1. From germline, CDR1 is LNHNV and CDR2 YYDKDF (reference sequence). With 5 bases clipped from V and 0 bases from J, the junction kept 7 bases outside the gene matches. CDR3 length equals 16 residues. DNA for the CDR3: TGTGCCACCAGCGGCCGAACAGGGGATAGCAATCAGCCCCAGCATTTT. Translation: CATSGRTGDSNQPQHF.

A remark on this clonotype: A much larger clone lies one base from this, so it may be a read error. CDR3 amino acids: CASSWRGMNTEACF. The CDR3 nucleotides read TGTGCCAGCAGTTGGAGGGGGATGAACACTGAAGCTTGCTTT. The V call is TRBV6-2 or TRBV6-3, the J call TRBJ1-1, with D perhaps matching TRBD1 (6 bases). Germline V gives CDR1 MNHEY, CDR2 SVGEGT. This CDR3 has 14 residues.

This clonotype was seen repeatedly, ten times or more. The rearrangement joins TRBV7-9 to TRBJ2-7; no firm D call. Germline V gene lookup returns CDR1 SEHNR and CDR2 FQNEAQ (reference sequence). This CDR3 is 12 amino acids long. V dropped 3 bases and J dropped 4 bases, with 7 bases sitting between them. CDR3 DNA: TGTGCCAGCAGCTTTGGAAATTACGAGCAGTACTTC. It encodes CASSFGNYEQYF.

This clonotype appeared a few times. The chain uses TRBV9 and TRBJ2-7, with TRBD2 matching over 10 bases. Losses at the gene ends were 3 bases for V and 3 bases for J; bases not matched to a gene: 18. Looked up from germline, CDR1 is SGDLS and CDR2 is YYNGEE. The CDR3 extends over 19 amino acids. CDR3 DNA sequence: TGTGCCAGCAGCGCCGGGACCGGGCTAGCGGGGGTTCACCGCTACGAGCAGTACTTC. Residues: CASSAGTGLAGVHRYEQYF.

This clonotype was counted a few times. The rearrangement joins TRBV6-1 to TRBJ2-5; perhaps TRBD2 as D (5 bases). Deletions cut 1 base from V and 2 bases from J, with 8 bases between. The germline V gene encodes CDR1 MNHNS and CDR2 SASEGT. This CDR3 is 14 amino acids long. This CDR3 reads CASSEGRLQETQYF. For the CDR3, the DNA is TGTGCCAGCAGTGAAGGGAGACTACAAGAGACCCAGTACTTC.

This clonotype was counted at least ten times. The rearrangement uses TRBV12-5 and TRBJ2-5; the D gene is possibly TRBD1 (5 bases). This CDR3 region has 13 residues. Per germline, CDR1 LGHNT and CDR2 FRNRAP. V was shortened by 5 bases and J by 6 bases, with 13 bases between the two germline ends. CDR3 nucleotide sequence: TGTGCTAGTGGTCCCCCTCAGGGTCAGACCCAGTACTTC. Protein product: CASGPPQGQTQYF.

This clonotype appeared many times. The gene calls are TRBV19 and TRBJ1-2; tentatively, D is TRBD1 (6 bases). Germline CDR1 is LNHDA and CDR2 is SQIVND (reference sequence). The length of the CDR3 is 15 residues. V gave up 7 bases and J gave up 2 bases, with 17 bases separating them. As DNA, the CDR3 is TGTGCCAGTACCAAAGAGGGGGGCAGGAACTATGGCTACACCTTC. Its translation: CASTKEGGRNYGYTF.

This clonotype has a count of ten or more. This chain links TRBV27 with TRBJ1-6; D gene unclear. This CDR3 spans 15 amino acids. Trimming cost V 6 bases and J 7 bases, with 16 bases left between them. Germline V gene lookup returns CDR1 MNHEY and CDR2 SMNVEV (reference sequence). In nucleotides, the CDR3 is TGTGCCAGCAGCTCTTCTGGGTGGTGGAATTCACCCCTCCACTTT. Its translation: CASSSSGWWNSPLHF.

This clonotype was detected ten times or more. This rearrangement joins TRBV5-1 to TRBJ1-5; possibly TRBD1 for D (6 bases). This CDR3 comprises 18 residues. CDR1 SGHRS and CDR2 YFSETQ come from the germline V gene. V was clipped by 0 bases and J by 3 bases, with 19 bases between them. CDR3 sequence (DNA): TGCGCCAGCAGCTTGGGGACCCTGAGGGGGGGCCTCAATCAGCCCCAGCATTTT. It specifies CASSLGTLRGGLNQPQHF.